Each of the 22 T cell receptor beta chains below was sequenced from the same sample in a study of cytomegalovirus exposure and HLA in healthy donors. This table comes from immunoSEQ multiplex PCR, and its TCRdb copy is limited to in-frame clones, with some not included. Of a few hundred thousand clones listed, roughly 87% are singletons. Sequences were obtained from PBMCs. These receptors were taken from a woman in her twenties or thirties in good health and CMV-seronegative.

CDR3 region: CASQGQAYEQYF. For the CDR3, the DNA is TGTGCCAGCCAGGGACAGGCCTACGAGCAGTACTTC. V usage is TRBV11-3 and J usage is TRBJ2-7; 8 positions match TRBD1. The germline V gene has CDR1 SGHNT and CDR2 YENEEA. V shed 8 bases, J shed 2 bases, and the junction held 2 bases outside the gene matches. This CDR3 region has 12 residues.

Only one count was recorded for this clone. The rearrangement uses TRBV27 and TRBJ1-4; tentative D call: TRBD1 (6 bases). From germline, CDR1 is MNHEY and CDR2 SMNVEV (reference sequence). This CDR3 comprises 14 residues. The V end was cut by 5 bases, the J end by 13 bases, with 20 bases between. The CDR3: CASSIAFEGGGLFF. The DNA of the CDR3 is TGTGCCAGCAGTATCGCTTTTGAGGGGGGCGGACTGTTTTTT.

The V and J genes are TRBV6-5 and TRBJ1-4, with TRBD1 as a possible D gene (5 bases). The CDR3 has 15 amino acids. Germline loops: CDR1 MNHEY, CDR2 SVGAGI. V was trimmed by 6 bases and J by 4 bases, leaving 15 bases between them. The CDR3 loop is CASSLLRGVNEKLFF. The CDR3 DNA follows: TGTGCCAGCAGCCTTCTGCGGGGCGTTAATGAAAAACTGTTTTTT.

The chain combines TRBV5-5 with TRBJ1-5, with 9 nucleotides matching TRBD1. Germline V CDR1 and CDR2: SGHKS, YYEKEE (reference sequence). The V and J ends lost 2 bases and 4 bases, in that order; junction bases with no gene match: 4. The CDR3 contains 15 residues. CDR3 in DNA: TGTGCCAGCAGCTTACAGGGGGCCCTTAATCAGCCCCAGCATTTT. Translating it yields CASSLQGALNQPQHF.

J is TRBJ2-1 and V is TRBV7-3; tentatively, D is TRBD1 (6 bases). V was cut by 5 bases and J by 7 bases, with 18 bases left in between. Germline V gene sequence: CDR1 SGHTA, CDR2 FQGTGA. This CDR3 is 15 amino acids long. The chain's CDR3 is CASSLQGSYYNEQFF. CDR3 coding DNA: TGTGCCAGCAGCCTACAGGGTTCGTACTATAATGAGCAGTTCTTC.

This clone was seen a single time. The chain employs TRBV11-2 and TRBJ2-3; 15 bases match TRBD2. Trimming took 5 bases from V and 4 from J; bases not matched to a gene: 13. Per the germline V gene, CDR1 is SGHAT and CDR2 is FQNNGV. CDR3 length: 19 amino acids. DNA for the CDR3: TGTGCCAGCAGCGATGGACTAGCGGGAGGGCCCATCGAGGCAGATACGCAGTATTTT. It encodes CASSDGLAGGPIEADTQYF.

This clone showed up just a few times. The V and J genes are TRBV7-8 and TRBJ2-3; a weak D match, TRBD2 (6 bases). Trimming left V 1 base short and J 0 bases short, with 11 bases between. This CDR3 has 16 residues. Looked up from germline, CDR1 is SGHVS and CDR2 is FQNEAQ. CDR3 nucleotides: TGTGCCAGCAGCTTAGTTTCCGGGACTAGCACAGATACGCAGTATTTT. Translated, it gives CASSLVSGTSTDTQYF.

V and J are TRBV27 and TRBJ2-7, with D perhaps TRBD1 or TRBD2 (6 bases each). CDR1 MNHEY and CDR2 SMNVEV come from the germline V gene (reference sequence). The CDR3 loop spans 14 amino acids. V lost 4 bases to trimming and J lost 6 bases, with 16 bases between them. CDR3 residues: CASSSGGGWFEQYF. The CDR3, as DNA: TGTGCCAGCAGTTCCGGGGGCGGGTGGTTCGAGCAGTACTTC.

This chain connects TRBV29-1 to TRBJ2-1; 9 bases map to TRBD2. Germline lookup yields CDR1 SQVTM and CDR2 ANQGSEA. V shed 3 bases and J 5 bases; nucleotides not matched to a gene: 8. CDR3 length: 15 amino acids. The CDR3 loop is CSVELGLASHNEQFF. The CDR3 DNA is TGCAGCGTTGAGCTTGGACTAGCGTCTCACAATGAGCAGTTCTTC.

V and J are TRBV29-1 and TRBJ2-3, with TRBD1 matching over 8 bases. CDR3 length: 14 residues. The trim removed 4 bases at V and 6 bases at J, leaving 9 bases unmatched. The germline CDR1 and CDR2 sequences are SQVTM and ANQGSEA. CDR3 protein: CSVVGQGEPDTQYF. In nucleotides, the CDR3 is TGCAGCGTTGTTGGACAGGGTGAGCCTGATACGCAGTATTTT.

This rearrangement joins TRBV19 to TRBJ2-7; the match to TRBD1 covers 8 bases. CDR3 size: 16 residues. V lost 1 base and J lost 3; bases outside the gene matches: 8. Germline V gives CDR1 LNHDA, CDR2 SQIVND (reference sequence). The CDR3 protein is CASSIVSGTGNYEQYF. CDR3 in DNA: TGTGCCAGTAGTATAGTCTCCGGGACAGGAAACTACGAGCAGTACTTC.

The J gene is TRBJ2-7, the V gene TRBV28; TRBD2 aligns across 7 bases. J was trimmed by 2 bases and V by 1 base; bases with no gene match: 5. Germline lookup yields CDR1 MDHEN and CDR2 SYDVKM. The CDR3 sequence is 15 residues long. CDR3 protein: CASSLLTSEPYEQYF. The CDR3 nucleotides are TGTGCCAGCAGTTTATTAACTAGCGAGCCCTACGAGCAGTACTTC.

This chain links TRBV10-3 with TRBJ1-1; 7 bases line up with TRBD1. Germline CDR1 ENHRY, CDR2 SYGVKD. The CDR3 is 14 amino acids. The V and J ends lost 0 bases and 4 bases, in that order; junction bases with no gene match: 2. Here the CDR3 DNA reads TGTGCCATCAGTGAGTCACAGGGGAGCACTGAAGCTTTCTTT. This gives the protein CAISESQGSTEAFF.

The rearrangement links TRBV18 to TRBJ2-5, with 10 bases aligning to TRBD2. Germline V CDR1 and CDR2: KGHSH, LQKENI. The CDR3 spans 15 residues. V dropped 3 bases and J dropped 5; count of bases not matched to a gene: 6. The CDR3 DNA reads as TGTGCCAGCTCACCGGATCTAGCGGGAGACGAGACCCAGTACTTC. Protein: CASSPDLAGDETQYF.

The chain recombines TRBV9 with TRBJ2-7, with TRBD2 matching 15 bases. The CDR3 consists of 16 residues. In germline, CDR1 is SGDLS, CDR2 YYNGEE. Losses at the gene ends were 4 bases for V and 5 bases for J; bases not matched to a gene: 7. In DNA form, the CDR3 reads TGTGCCAGCAGCTCAGGACTAGCGGGAGGGCCGCACGAGCAGTACTTC. Translation gives CASSSGLAGGPHEQYF.

The V gene is TRBV25-1, the J gene TRBJ2-2; D ambiguous. The germline CDR1 and CDR2 sequences are MGHDK and SYGVNS. V was pared by 5 bases and J by 6 bases, with 1 base between. The CDR3 loop spans 10 amino acids. CDR3 in DNA: TGTGCCAGCAGTTCCGGGGAGCTGTTTTTT. Its translation: CASSSGELFF.

This clone appeared a single time. This chain joins TRBV15 and TRBJ2-3; weak D call: TRBD2 (6 bases). The germline V and J ends were trimmed by 8 bases and 2 bases, with 11 bases remaining between them. The CDR3 is 13 residues long. Germline V gene data show CDR1 as LNHNV and CDR2 as YYDKDF (reference sequence). In DNA, the CDR3 is TGTGCCACCGCTAGCGACCACACAGATACGCAGTATTTT. This encodes CATASDHTDTQYF.

This clone has just one count. V is TRBV11-2 and J is TRBJ2-7, with 11 bases matching TRBD2. V trimming: 4 bases; J trimming: 3 bases; junction bases outside the gene matches: 8. CDR1 and CDR2 from the germline V gene are SGHAT and FQNNGV. The CDR3 sequence is 16 residues long. CDR3 DNA: TGTGCCAGCAGCTACATTAGCGGGAGGGTAAACTACGAGCAGTACTTC. It translates to CASSYISGRVNYEQYF.

The chain joins TRBV18 to TRBJ2-5, with no clear D. Between the trimmed V and J ends, which lost 4 bases and 1 base, there was a span of 10 bases. CDR1 is KGHSH and CDR2 is LQKENI in the germline V gene. This CDR3 region has 14 residues. The CDR3 loop is CASSLQRLQETQYF. The CDR3 nucleotides are TGTGCCAGCTCACTTCAAAGGCTCCAAGAGACCCAGTACTTC.

The chain recombines TRBV6-6 with TRBJ1-5; 7 bases are a match to TRBD1. Germline trimming cut 6 bases from V and 5 bases from J; bases unmatched to any gene: 10. Germline loops: CDR1 MNHNY, CDR2 SVGAGI (reference sequence). The CDR3 spans 15 residues. The CDR3 region is CASSYRQGGDQPQHF. CDR3 nucleotides: TGTGCCAGCAGCTACCGACAGGGTGGAGATCAGCCCCAGCATTTT.

This sequence joins TRBV28 and TRBJ1-2; D remains ambiguous. With 1 base removed from V and 3 bases from J, the gap between germline ends came to 6 bases. The CDR3 runs 13 residues. Germline V gives CDR1 MDHEN, CDR2 SYDVKM. Here the CDR3 reads CASSLLGYYGYTF. The CDR3 DNA reads TGTGCCAGCAGTTTATTGGGGTACTATGGCTACACCTTC.

This chain uses TRBV4-3 with TRBJ2-3; D may be TRBD1 (6 bases). Germline V CDR1 and CDR2: LGHNA, YSLEER. This CDR3 region has 16 residues. Trimming removed 0 bases at V and 2 bases at J, with 12 bases between. The CDR3, as DNA: TGCGCCAGCAGCCAAGATAGGACAGCACCCACAGATACGCAGTATTTT. This gives the protein CASSQDRTAPTDTQYF.